The 20 T cell receptor beta chains below come from one sample, sequenced in a study of CD8+ T cells in alopecia areata. Sequencing relied on a cDNA template that was reverse transcribed from extracted RNA. Here immunoSEQ multiplex PCR was the method, and the copy in TCRdb shows in-frame clones only, minus some. The table includes 190,000 or so clones, 55% to 70% detected once. Documented treatment: oral pan-JAK inhibitor, 5-10 mg twice daily. The material sequenced was CD4+ T cells sorted from blood, taken at week 24, from a patient treated with tofacitinib. These receptors were obtained from a human donor with alopecia areata.

The J gene is TRBJ2-4, the V gene TRBV18; D possibly corresponds to TRBD2 (5 bases). From germline, CDR1 is KGHSH and CDR2 LQKENI. This CDR3 has 16 amino acids. The V and J ends lost 6 bases and 3 bases respectively, with 18 bases between them. CDR3 in amino acids: CASSLSPAGVKNIQYF. The CDR3 DNA reads as TGTGCCAGCTCCCTCTCTCCGGCGGGTGTCAAAAACATTCAGTACTTC.

The gene calls are TRBV5-4 and TRBJ2-2; D may correspond to TRBD1 or TRBD2 (5 bases each). Trimming took off 4 bases at V and 0 bases at J, with 13 bases between the two ends. The CDR3 runs to 16 residues. Germline CDR1 and CDR2: SGHNT and YYREEE (reference sequence). CDR3 loop: CASSEDPGPNTGELFF. The CDR3 DNA is TGTGCCAGCAGCGAGGATCCGGGACCGAACACCGGGGAGCTGTTTTTT.

The CDR3 is CASSRTSGNEQFF. In DNA form, the CDR3 reads TGCGCCAGCAGCCGGACCAGCGGGAACGAGCAGTTCTTC. The gene calls are TRBV5-1 and TRBJ2-1; 7 bases agree with TRBD2. There are 13 residues in the CDR3. Trimming removed 4 bases from V and 10 bases from J; junction bases left unmatched: 8. Germline V gene data show CDR1 as SGHRS and CDR2 as YFSETQ. The full variable domain, with the rest looked up from reference TRBV5-1 and TRBJ2-1, is KAGVTQTPRYLIKTRGQQVTLSCSPISGHRSVSWYQQTPGQGLQFLFEYFSETQRNKGNFPGRFSGRQFSNSRSEMNVSTLELGDSALYLCASSRTSGNEQFFGPGTRLTVL.

With regard to this clone: The sample holds other DNA sequences that translate to the same CDR3. J is TRBJ1-5 and V is TRBV30; D is unresolved. Trimming removed 0 bases from V and 1 base from J, with 4 bases in between. The CDR3 is made up of 13 amino acids. Looked up from germline, CDR1 is GTSNPN and CDR2 is SVGIG (reference sequence). CDR3 DNA sequence: TGTGCCTGGAGTGTAAGGAGCAATCAGCCCCAGCATTTT. Encoded protein: CAWSVRSNQPQHF.

Only one count was recorded for this clone. J is TRBJ1-1 and V is TRBV4-2, with a weak D call TRBD1 (6 bases). Germline V gene sequence: CDR1 LGHNA, CDR2 YNFKEQ. V was shortened by 2 bases and J by 4 bases, with 17 bases between the two germline ends. The CDR3 is made up of 16 amino acids. The CDR3 sequence is CASSQSVTRGATEAFF. The CDR3 bases are TGTGCCAGCAGCCAATCGGTAACCCGGGGGGCCACTGAAGCTTTCTTT.

V usage is TRBV2 and J usage is TRBJ2-1; tentative D call: TRBD1 (6 bases). CDR3 length: 14 amino acids. Germline CDR1 reads SNHLY; CDR2 reads FYNNEI. V was cut by 4 bases and J by 5 bases, with 12 bases left in between. CDR3 amino acids: CASSAQGIDNEQFF. CDR3 in DNA: TGTGCCAGCAGTGCGCAGGGGATCGACAATGAGCAGTTCTTC.

The chain has TRBV30 and TRBJ1-1, with D uncertain. This CDR3 region has 11 residues. Trimming left V 3 bases short and J 7 bases short, with 9 bases between. The germline gives CDR1 GTSNPN, CDR2 SVGIG (reference sequence). The CDR3, as DNA: TGTGCCTGGAGCTCGGTTGGTGAAGCTTTCTTT. It specifies CAWSSVGEAFF.

This clone was detected once. The same CDR3 is also encoded by other DNA sequences in this sample. The chain recombines TRBV9 with TRBJ1-2; TRBD1 aligns across 7 bases. CDR3 length equals 14 residues. The germline CDR1 and CDR2 sequences are SGDLS and YYNGEE. Unmatched junction bases numbered 1, after V lost 0 bases and J lost 2 bases. The CDR3 region is CASSVATGNYGYTF. Written as DNA, the CDR3 is TGTGCCAGCAGCGTAGCGACAGGGAACTATGGCTACACCTTC.

The chain has TRBV5-4 and TRBJ2-2; D gene uncertain. The germline gives CDR1 SGHNT, CDR2 YYREEE (reference sequence). The CDR3 consists of 13 residues. Between the trimmed V and J ends, which lost 0 bases and 5 bases, there was a span of 5 bases. Here the CDR3 DNA reads TGTGCCAGCAGCTTGGTGGGGACCGGGGAGCTGTTTTTT. It specifies CASSLVGTGELFF.

V and J are TRBV29-1 and TRBJ2-2; no clear D. Deletions cut 7 bases from V and 2 bases from J, with 14 bases between. The CDR3 length is 14 residues. CDR1 and CDR2 from the germline V gene are SQVTM and ANQGSEA. The CDR3 DNA reads TGCAGCGCTGGTATGAGACTTAACACCGGGGAGCTGTTTTTT. Its protein product is CSAGMRLNTGELFF.

The rearrangement joins TRBV4-2 to TRBJ1-5; D gene uncertain. The CDR3 covers 13 residues. Germline V gene lookup returns CDR1 LGHNA and CDR2 YNFKEQ. Trimming took 0 bases from V and 4 from J, leaving 4 bases between them. CDR3 loop: CASSQDRNQPQHF. CDR3 coding DNA: TGTGCCAGCAGCCAAGACCGTAATCAGCCCCAGCATTTT.

This chain connects TRBV10-3 to TRBJ1-2; D not resolved. The V gene's germline CDR1 is ENHRY and CDR2 SYGVKD. This CDR3 is built from 15 residues. V was trimmed by 2 bases and J by 0 bases, leaving 10 bases between them. The CDR3 is CAISEGSAANYGYTF. The CDR3 DNA reads as TGTGCCATCAGTGAGGGGTCAGCAGCTAACTATGGCTACACCTTC.

This sequence joins TRBV5-6 and TRBJ2-3, with 12 bases aligning to TRBD2. V lost 3 bases, J lost 1 base, and 12 bases stayed unmatched. The CDR3 length is 19 residues. Germline CDR1 is SGHDT and CDR2 is YYEEEE. CDR3 sequence (DNA): TGTGCCAGCAGCTGGAGGACTAGCGGGACTTCACGCCGCACAGATACGCAGTATTTT. Amino acids: CASSWRTSGTSRRTDTQYF. Based on the CDR3 plus reference TRBV5-6 and TRBJ2-3, the full variable domain is DAGVTQSPTHLIKTRGQQVTLRCSPKSGHDTVSWYQQALGQGPQFIFQYYEEEERQRGNFPDRFSGHQFPNYSSELNVNALLLGDSALYLCASSWRTSGTSRRTDTQYFGPGTRLTVL.

This chain uses TRBV7-8 with TRBJ2-6; D assignment may be TRBD1 or TRBD2 (5 bases each). Germline V CDR1 and CDR2: SGHVS, FQNEAQ. Trimming pared 0 bases from V and 0 bases from J, leaving 9 bases between. CDR3 length: 17 residues. The CDR3 nucleotides read TGTGCCAGCAGCTTAGCCGGGGCGAGCTCTGGGGCCAACGTCCTGACTTTC. Amino acids: CASSLAGASSGANVLTF.

Notes on this clone: At one of its ends the junction is not consistent with the germline gene, which may arise from a read error. This chain joins TRBV6-1 and TRBJ1-5, with 9 bases aligning to TRBD1. The germline V gene encodes CDR1 MNHNS and CDR2 SASEGT. CDR3 length equals 15 residues. The CDR3 DNA is TGTGCCATCAGTGAGTCGAGACAGGGGGATCAGCCCCAGCATTTT. Protein product: CAISESRQGDQPQHF.

The chain joins TRBV18 to TRBJ1-4; D is uncertain. Per germline, CDR1 KGHSH and CDR2 LQKENI. This CDR3 is 15 amino acids long. The germline V and J ends were trimmed by 1 base and 2 bases, with 8 bases remaining between them. CDR3 sequence reads: CASSPRTGTNEKLFF. As DNA, the CDR3 is TGTGCCAGCTCACCACGTACGGGGACTAATGAAAAACTGTTTTTT. Complete variable domain (other parts from reference TRBV18 and TRBJ1-4): NAGVMQNPRHLVRRRGQEARLRCSPMKGHSHVYWYRQLPEEGLKFMVYLQKENIIDESGMPKERFSAEFPKEGPSILRIQQVVRGDSAAYFCASSPRTGTNEKLFFGSGTQLSVL.

V and J are TRBV7-2 and TRBJ1-1; TRBD1 is a possible D gene (6 bases). Germline loops: CDR1 SGHTA, CDR2 FQGNSA. This CDR3 comprises 14 residues. V was shortened by 3 bases and J by 4 bases, with 12 bases between the two germline ends. The CDR3 spells CASSFLGASTEAFF. CDR3 sequence (DNA): TGTGCCAGCAGCTTTTTGGGGGCTTCCACTGAAGCTTTCTTT.

This clone was detected a few times. The chain combines TRBV7-7 with TRBJ2-1; D perhaps matches TRBD2 (5 bases). Germline V lookup: CDR1 SSHAT, CDR2 FNYEAQ (reference sequence). Trimming took 5 bases from V and 0 from J, leaving 14 bases between them. CDR3 length equals 16 residues. The chain's CDR3 is CASSARRTSSYNEQFF. As DNA, the CDR3 is TGTGCCAGCAGCGCACGGAGGACGAGCTCCTACAATGAGCAGTTCTTC.

The J gene is TRBJ2-5, the V gene TRBV5-4; D is undetermined. The CDR3 runs 14 residues. CDR1 and CDR2 (germline): SGHNT, YYREEE (reference sequence). V lost 4 bases and J lost 0, with 10 bases in between. This chain's CDR3 is CASSLGSYQETQYF. The CDR3 nucleotides are TGTGCCAGCAGCCTTGGCAGTTACCAAGAGACCCAGTACTTC.

The table lists this clone with a few counts. The V call is TRBV7-6, the J call TRBJ2-7; D uncertain. The CDR3 loop spans 13 amino acids. V lost 2 bases and J lost 1, with 6 bases in between. Germline-derived CDR1 and CDR2 are SGHVS and FNYEAQ. CDR3 in amino acids: CASSLSYSYEQYF. CDR3 in DNA: TGTGCCAGCAGCTTATCCTATTCCTACGAGCAGTACTTC.